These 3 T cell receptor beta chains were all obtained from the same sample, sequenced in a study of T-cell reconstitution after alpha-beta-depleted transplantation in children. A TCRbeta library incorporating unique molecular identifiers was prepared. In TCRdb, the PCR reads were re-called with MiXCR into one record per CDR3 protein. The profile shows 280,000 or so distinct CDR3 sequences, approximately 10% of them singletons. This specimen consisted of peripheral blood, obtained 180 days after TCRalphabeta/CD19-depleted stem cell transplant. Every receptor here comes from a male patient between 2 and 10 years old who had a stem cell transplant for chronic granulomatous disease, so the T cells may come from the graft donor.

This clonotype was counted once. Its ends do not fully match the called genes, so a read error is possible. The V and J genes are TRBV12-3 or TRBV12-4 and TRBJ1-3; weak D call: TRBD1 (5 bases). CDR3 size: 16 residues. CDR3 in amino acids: CASSLQVPGIGNSIYF. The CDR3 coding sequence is TGTGCCAGCAGTTTACAGGTGCCAGGGATAGGAAACAGCATATATTTT.

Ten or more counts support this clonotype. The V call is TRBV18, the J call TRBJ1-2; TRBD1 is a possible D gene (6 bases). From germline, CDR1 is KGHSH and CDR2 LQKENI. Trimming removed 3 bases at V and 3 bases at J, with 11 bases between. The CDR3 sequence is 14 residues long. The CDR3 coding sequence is TGTGCCAGCTCACCCATGGACAGAGACTATGGCTACACCTTC. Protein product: CASSPMDRDYGYTF. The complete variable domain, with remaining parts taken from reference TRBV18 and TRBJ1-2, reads NAGVMQNPRHLVRRRGQEARLRCSPMKGHSHVYWYRQLPEEGLKFMVYLQKENIIDESGMPKERFSAEFPKEGPSILRIQQVVRGDSAAYFCASSPMDRDYGYTFGSGTRLTVV.

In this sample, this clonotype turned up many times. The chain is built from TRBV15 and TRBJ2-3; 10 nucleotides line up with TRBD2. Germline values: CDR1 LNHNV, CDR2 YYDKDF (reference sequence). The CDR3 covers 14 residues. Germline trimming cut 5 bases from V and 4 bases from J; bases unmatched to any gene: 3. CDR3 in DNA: TGTGCCACCAGCGGGAGCGGGGGGGCAGATACGCAGTATTTT. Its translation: CATSGSGGADTQYF.